This T cell receptor (beta chain) was found in a study of CD8 T cells in ankylosing spondylitis. The CDR3 covers 15 residues. V dropped 7 bases and J dropped 0 bases, with 10 bases sitting between them. This clonotype was observed a few times. The antigen is undetermined. TCRdb reprocessed the 5' RACE reads with MiXCR, giving one entry per CDR3 protein. The sample records 340,000 or so distinct CDR3 sequences, about 15% being singletons. Findings and caveats of the study: One TCR beta motif, made up of several highly homologous variants, appeared characteristic of ankylosing spondylitis blood. Past studies reported some motif variants in reactive arthritis synovial fluid and blood. As for the disease-linked clones, they showed a CD8+ phenotype and occurred at relatively low frequencies in peripheral blood. Reported data indicate significant enrichment of disease-linked clones within matched ankylosing spondylitis synovial fluid.

The TCR was taken from a male donor with ankylosing spondylitis or in good health (not recorded which). Specimen: blood, either unsorted or a sorted T cell fraction (not recorded which). The chain couples TRBV12-3 or TRBV12-4 to TRBJ2-6; D is unresolved. This CDR3 is CASIGPVSGANVLTF. For the CDR3, the DNA is TGTGCCAGCATTGGGCCGGTCTCTGGGGCCAACGTCCTGACTTTC.